A single sample gave rise to the 10 T cell receptor beta chains below, sequenced in a study of T-cell reconstitution after alpha-beta-depleted transplantation in children. Construction of the TCRbeta library involved unique molecular identifiers. TCRdb used MiXCR to reprocess the PCR reads, holding one entry per CDR3 protein. The profile shows some 640,000 distinct CDR3 sequences, about 15% of them singletons. This sample comprised PBMCs from the stem cell graft donor, obtained from the stem cell graft. Every receptor here comes from a human donor who donated a stem cell graft to a child with acute myeloid leukemia.

This clonotype appeared many times. The chain employs TRBV7-2 and TRBJ2-3; 7 bases match TRBD1. The V and J ends lost 3 bases and 3 bases, in that order; junction bases with no gene match: 6. This CDR3 contains 15 residues. The germline CDR1 and CDR2 sequences are SGHTA and FQGNSA. This chain's CDR3 is CASSFPPGGTDTQYF. The CDR3, as DNA: TGTGCCAGCAGCTTTCCCCCAGGGGGTACAGATACGCAGTATTTT.

V is TRBV28 and J is TRBJ2-1; either TRBD1 or TRBD2 may supply D (5 bases each). The CDR3 contains 13 residues. Looked up from germline, CDR1 is MDHEN and CDR2 is SYDVKM. Trimming removed 6 bases from V and 10 bases from J, with 16 bases in between. CDR3 DNA: TGTGCCAGCAGATCCGGGGCCGCCTGGGAGCAGTTCTTC. Translation: CASRSGAAWEQFF.

The chain combines TRBV11-2 with TRBJ2-1; no clear D. CDR3 size: 17 residues. Trimming cost V 0 bases and J 8 bases, with 20 bases left between them. CDR1 is SGHAT, CDR2 FQNNGV, per germline. The CDR3 DNA follows: TGTGCCAGCAGCTTAGAAACGTTTAGGGCCAGGTTTGATGAGCAGTTCTTC. Amino acid sequence: CASSLETFRARFDEQFF.

This clonotype was observed at least ten times. The genes are TRBV6-4 and TRBJ1-1, with D perhaps matching TRBD1 (6 bases). This CDR3 has 13 amino acids. Germline V gene sequence: CDR1 MRHNA, CDR2 SNTAGT. The V and J ends lost 4 bases and 1 base respectively, with 7 bases between them. The CDR3 protein is CASSGQANTEAFF. Here the CDR3 DNA reads TGTGCCAGCAGTGGACAGGCGAACACTGAAGCTTTCTTT.

This clonotype has a handful of counts. At one end the junction does not follow the germline gene, possibly because of a read error. The genes are TRBV15 and TRBJ2-7, with D uncertain. CDR1 is LNHNV and CDR2 is YYDKDF in the germline V gene (reference sequence). The CDR3 runs to 13 residues. CDR3 in amino acids: CATSQRNDGVLGF. The DNA of the CDR3 is TGTGCCACCAGCCAACGGAATGATGGCGTCCTGGGGTTC.

This clonotype was seen ten or more times. The chain has TRBV20-1 and TRBJ1-2, with 7 bases matching TRBD1. CDR1 and CDR2 from the germline V gene are DFQATT and SNEGSKA (reference sequence). The CDR3 totals 14 residues. J was trimmed by 6 bases and V by 6 bases; bases with no gene match: 13. For the CDR3, the DNA is TGCAGTGCCTTGACTGACAGGGTGTATGATGGCTACACCTTC. Translated: CSALTDRVYDGYTF.

This clonotype has a handful of counts. The chain couples TRBV20-1 to TRBJ1-2, with D perhaps matching TRBD1 (5 bases). The CDR3 runs to 14 residues. Germline lookup yields CDR1 DFQATT and CDR2 SNEGSKA (reference sequence). The germline V and J ends were trimmed by 0 bases and 6 bases, with 14 bases remaining between them. CDR3 region: CSARDPSDRHGYTF. The CDR3 DNA reads as TGCAGTGCTAGAGATCCCTCTGACAGACATGGCTACACCTTC.

This clonotype came up a few times. This chain uses TRBV7-2 with TRBJ1-2; no firm D call. There are 16 residues in the CDR3. The V gene's germline CDR1 is SGHTA and CDR2 FQGNSA. V lost 4 bases, J lost 3 bases, and 18 bases lay in between. CDR3 in amino acids: CASSWGGLRRDYGYTF. CDR3 in DNA: TGTGCCAGCAGCTGGGGAGGACTCAGAAGGGACTATGGCTACACCTTC.

This clonotype was detected many times. This rearrangement joins TRBV6-5 to TRBJ2-3, with D perhaps TRBD2 (5 bases). Per germline, CDR1 MNHEY and CDR2 SVGAGI. The CDR3 spans 16 residues. Trimming removed 1 base at V and 2 bases at J, with 13 bases between. This CDR3 reads CASSYYSGSDTDTQYF. The DNA for the CDR3 is TGTGCCAGCAGTTACTACAGTGGGAGCGACACAGATACGCAGTATTTT.

About this clonotype itself: A much larger clone is a single base away; this may be a read error. V and J are TRBV24-1 and TRBJ2-3, with D hard to call. Germline CDR1 KGHDR, CDR2 SFDVKD. V was trimmed by 5 bases and J by 6 bases, leaving 5 bases between them. The CDR3 totals 11 residues. CDR3 protein: CATSGLDTQYF. The CDR3 DNA follows: TGTGCCACCAGTGGGCTGGATACGCAGTATTTT.